Reported below is one T cell receptor (beta chain). Germline V gene lookup returns CDR1 SGDLS and CDR2 YYNGEE. The ends were cut back, 2 bases at V and 4 bases at J, with 12 bases in the middle. The CDR3 covers 14 residues. The protocol was immunoSEQ multiplex PCR, while the TCRdb copy is restricted to in-frame clones and leaves out a portion. The sample lists under 100,000 clones, around 94% occurring once. This record comes from a study of technical replicates of blood from a handful of donors. The source is a human donor in good health. This chain joins TRBV9 and TRBJ1-2, with TRBD1 as a possible D gene (5 bases). Sequencing was done on a sample of T cells isolated from PBMCs. This CDR3 reads CASSVVQGTYGYTF. The CDR3 region has the DNA TGTGCCAGCAGCGTTGTCCAGGGAACCTATGGCTACACCTTC. The full variable domain, in which reference TRBV9 and TRBJ1-2 provide the parts outside the CDR3, is DSGVTQTPKHLITATGQRVTLRCSPRSGDLSVYWYQQSLDQGLQFLIQYYNGEERAKGNILERFSAQQFPDLHSELNLSSLELGDSALYFCASSVVQGTYGYTFGSGTRLTVV.